The rows below give T cell receptor beta chains drawn from one sample of a study of shared clonotypes between healthy human individuals. Method: immunoSEQ multiplex PCR; TCRdb's copy keeps in-frame clones and lacks some. The sample yields over a million clones, about 84% seen once. Sequenced input: memory CD4+ T cells from PBMCs. These TCRs come from a young man in good health. Some clones in this sample may be carry-over from other donors' samples. The CDR3 runs from the conserved cysteine through the conserved F or W. Fields, in order: J gene, V gene, clone size, D gene, CDR3 DNA, CDR3 protein. A D gene is named only where the DNA matches it firmly. The size of a clone is reported for some rows only, either as once, few or many, or as a class for expanded clones.

TRBJ1-5	TRBV6-5	.	.	TGTGCCAGCAGTTACCCGCTTCCCTCGCCCCAGCATTTT	CASSYPLPSPQHF
TRBJ2-7	TRBV5-4	once	.	TGTGCCAGCAGCTTGGCCTTGAGTGGCGCGGACTACGAGCAGTACTTC	CASSLALSGADYEQYF
TRBJ2-3	TRBV6-1	few	TRBD1	TGTGCCAGCAGTGTTTCCCTTGGGGACAGAGTCACAGATACGCAGTATTTT	CASSVSLGDRVTDTQYF
TRBJ2-5	TRBV28	few	.	TGTGCCAGCAAGACAGGAAGGGAGACCCAGTACTTC	CASKTGRETQYF
TRBJ1-1	TRBV2	.	.	TGTGCCAGCAGGGGACCGGGGGGGACTGAAGCTTTCTTT	CASRGPGGTEAFF
TRBJ1-3	TRBV9	few	.	TGTGCCAGCAGCGACCTTAATCCTGGAAACACCATATATTTT	CASSDLNPGNTIYF
TRBJ1-5	TRBV7-8	.	.	TGTGCCAGCAGCTTAGGTAACAATCAGCCCCAGCATTTT	CASSLGNNQPQHF
TRBJ2-5	TRBV10-3	.	.	TGTGCCATCAGTGAACCAGACGGACCCCCAGAGACCCAGTACTTC	CAISEPDGPPETQYF
TRBJ2-2	TRBV4-2	.	TRBD2	TGTGCCAGCAGCCAAGTTAGCGGGGTGAACACCGGGGAGCTGTTTTTT	CASSQVSGVNTGELFF
TRBJ2-1	TRBV29-1	.	.	TGCAGCGTTCCCAACGGACTCACGGGTAATGAGCAGTTCTTC	CSVPNGLTGNEQFF
TRBJ2-7	TRBV5-5	.	TRBD1	TGTGCCAGCAGCCGGGACAGCAACTACGAGCAGTACTTC	CASSRDSNYEQYF
TRBJ2-5	TRBV6-5	.	TRBD1	TGTGCCAGCAGTCGCACAGGGGGTCAAGAGACCCAGTACTTC	CASSRTGGQETQYF
TRBJ2-1	TRBV6-5	.	.	TGTGCCAGCAGTTACGCGAATGGAATGTCCTACAATGAGCAGTTCTTC	CASSYANGMSYNEQFF
TRBJ2-5	TRBV5-1	.	TRBD2	TGCGCCAGCAGCCCCCTTAGCGGGACCCCTGGGACCCAGTACTTC	CASSPLSGTPGTQYF
TRBJ2-3	TRBV7-3	.	TRBD1	TGTGCCAGCAGTATTACAGGGGCAGATACGCAGTATTTT	CASSITGADTQYF
TRBJ2-7	TRBV28	.	TRBD1	TGTGCCAGCAGTTTATGGAGAGCGGACAGGGTTTCCTACGAGCAGTACTTC	CASSLWRADRVSYEQYF
TRBJ2-7	TRBV5-1	.	.	TGCGCCAGCAGGGATCAAGGGGCGGGAAGAGGGACCGTGCAGTACTTC	CASRDQGAGRGTVQYF
TRBJ1-3	TRBV5-6	.	.	TGTGCCAGCAGCTTGTGGGCCGCCCGCTCTGGAAACACCATATATTTT	CASSLWAARSGNTIYF
TRBJ2-7	TRBV13	.	TRBD2	TGTGCCAGCAGCCGACACCTTCTAGCGGCCCAGTACTTC	CASSRHLLAAQYF
TRBJ1-5	TRBV6-6	.	.	TGTGCCAGCGGCGAAAGGGGACCGGCTTATCAGCCCCAGCATTTT	CASGERGPAYQPQHF
TRBJ2-2	TRBV19	once	.	TGTGCCAGTAGTGGAAGGAGGCAGATCACCGGGGAGCTGTTTTTT	CASSGRRQITGELFF
TRBJ2-1	TRBV29-1	.	.	TGCAGCGCCCCTGCCAGGGGTAAGGACAATGAGCAGTTCTTC	CSAPARGKDNEQFF
TRBJ2-3	TRBV28	once	TRBD2	TGTGCCAGCAAAGCGGGGGGCACAGATACGCAGTATTTT	CASKAGGTDTQYF
TRBJ1-2	TRBV30	.	TRBD1	TGTGCCTGGACCGGGACAGTTTATGGCTACACCTTC	CAWTGTVYGYTF
TRBJ1-2	TRBV6-4	.	TRBD1	TGTGCCAGCAGTGCAGACAGGGGGAGAAACATAGACTATGGCTACACCTTC	CASSADRGRNIDYGYTF
TRBJ2-3	TRBV2	once	.	TGTGCCAGCAAGTCGCCGGACGGTGCGACAGGCACAGATACGCAGTATTTT	CASKSPDGATGTDTQYF
TRBJ2-2	TRBV7-2	.	TRBD2	TGTGCCAGCAGCTTAATAGCGGGAGCCACCGGGGAGCTGTTTTTT	CASSLIAGATGELFF
TRBJ2-7	TRBV18	.	TRBD1	TGTGCCAGCTCACAAGGACAGGGGAGCTACGAGCAGTACTTC	CASSQGQGSYEQYF
TRBJ1-1	TRBV29-1	few	TRBD1	TGCAGCGTCTGGGACAGGAACACTGAAGCTTTCTTT	CSVWDRNTEAFF
TRBJ2-7	TRBV23-1	.	.	TGCGCCAGCAGTCAATCCGGGAGTCCCTGCGGGCCCTACGAGCAGTACTTC	CASSQSGSPCGPYEQYF
TRBJ2-1	TRBV10-3	.	.	TGTGCCATCAGTGAGTCGATATTCGGACTCAACGCCTACAATGAGCAGTTCTTC	CAISESIFGLNAYNEQFF
TRBJ1-6	TRBV4-3	.	.	TGCGCCAGCAGCCAAGAGAGAAGATCACCCCTCCACTTT	CASSQERRSPLHF
TRBJ1-3	TRBV7-6	.	.	TGTGCCAGCAGCTTAGTGGGGGCCTCTGGAAACACCATATATTTT	CASSLVGASGNTIYF
TRBJ2-7	TRBV7-6	.	.	TGTGCCAGCAGCAGTCGATTTGACTCCGAGCAGTACTTC	CASSSRFDSEQYF
TRBJ2-1	TRBV5-1	few	.	TGCGCCAGCAGCTGGGGGTCAGAGTACAATGAGCAGTTCTTC	CASSWGSEYNEQFF
TRBJ2-7	TRBV4-1	few	TRBD2	TGCGCCAGCAGCCAAGAAGGCGGGAGTAGATACGGTCAGCACTTC	CASSQEGGSRYGQHF
TRBJ2-1	TRBV5-1	.	TRBD2	TGCGCCAGCACCAGACTAGCGGAGTCCTACAATGAGCAGTTCTTC	CASTRLAESYNEQFF
TRBJ2-3	TRBV9	.	.	TGTGCCAGCAGCGTAGGAGGCACAGATACGCAGTATTTT	CASSVGGTDTQYF
TRBJ2-3	TRBV29-1	once	.	TGCAGCGTTGGGTGGTCGGGGGCCACAGATACGCAGTATTTT	CSVGWSGATDTQYF
TRBJ2-7	TRBV27	few	TRBD2	TGTGCCAGCGGGAGAGGCGGGAGCCCCAACTACGAGCAGTACTTC	CASGRGGSPNYEQYF
TRBJ1-1	TRBV6-1	.	TRBD1	TGTGCCAGCAGTCGGGACAGCATGAACACTGAAGCTTTCTTT	CASSRDSMNTEAFF
TRBJ2-3	TRBV4-2	.	.	TGTGCCAGCAGCCACAGCGGCCGCACAGATACGCAGTATTTT	CASSHSGRTDTQYF
TRBJ1-4	TRBV15	.	.	TGTGCCACCAGCAGGGAGTTGGACAGAAAACTGTTTTTT	CATSRELDRKLFF
TRBJ2-5	TRBV5-1	.	.	TGCGCCAGCAGCTCCCCAGCGGGAGAGACCCAGTACTTC	CASSSPAGETQYF
TRBJ2-7	TRBV9	.	TRBD1	TGTGCCAGCAGCACACAGGCCAGGGGGCCGCGGTACGAGCAGTACTTC	CASSTQARGPRYEQYF
TRBJ2-2	TRBV30	.	.	TGTGCCTGGAGGTGGAGGGTGATCACCGGGGAGCTGTTTTTT	CAWRWRVITGELFF
TRBJ2-6	TRBV5-1	.	.	TGCGCCAGCAGCTTGTCGGGATCCGGGGCCAACGTCCTGACTTTC	CASSLSGSGANVLTF
TRBJ2-6	TRBV7-9	.	.	TGTGCCAGCAGCGCTCTATATGGGGCCAACGTCCTGACTTTC	CASSALYGANVLTF
TRBJ2-3	TRBV5-1	.	.	TGCGCCAGCAGGGGGAGCGCCACGGGCGGCACAGATACGCAGTATTTT	CASRGSATGGTDTQYF
TRBJ1-2	TRBV18	few	TRBD1	TGTGCCAGCTCCCCCCGAGGGGGCTCGGGCTACACCTTC	CASSPRGGSGYTF
TRBJ2-4	TRBV6-5	.	.	TGTGCCAGCAGTTACGGTCAGCTAGCCAAAAACATTCAGTACTTC	CASSYGQLAKNIQYF
TRBJ2-7	TRBV10-3	.	.	TGTGCCATCAGATCAGGAATCCGCACCTACGAGCAGTACTTC	CAIRSGIRTYEQYF